The 22 T cell receptor beta chains reported below all come from one sample, sequenced in a study of cytomegalovirus exposure and HLA in healthy donors. Amplification used 60 Vbeta primers and 13 Jbeta primers. Clones were sequenced by immunoSEQ multiplex PCR, and TCRdb holds only the in-frame ones, with some missing. The sample includes some 150,000 clones, 75% to 85% of them seen just once. The specimen sequenced was PBMCs. The origin of the receptors is a woman aged 45 to 65 in good health and CMV-seropositive.

CDR3: CASSEVGGYEQYF. The CDR3 DNA reads TGTGCCAGCAGTGAAGTGGGGGGCTACGAGCAGTACTTC. The V and J genes are TRBV6-1 and TRBJ2-7, with D maybe TRBD2 (6 bases). V was cut by 1 base and J by 3 bases, with 7 bases left in between. The germline CDR1 and CDR2 sequences are MNHNS and SASEGT. This CDR3 region has 13 residues.

This rearrangement joins TRBV9 to TRBJ1-5, with D possibly TRBD1 on 6 matching bases. V was cut by 1 base and J by 3 bases, with 11 bases left in between. There are 15 residues in the CDR3. Per the germline V gene, CDR1 is SGDLS and CDR2 is YYNGEE. CDR3 bases: TGTGCCAGCAGCGTAACAGGGATCCTCAATCAGCCCCAGCATTTT. Its translation: CASSVTGILNQPQHF.

The V and J genes are TRBV30 and TRBJ2-3; the D is unclear. V lost 2 bases and J lost 4, with 7 bases in between. The germline gives CDR1 GTSNPN, CDR2 SVGIG (reference sequence). This CDR3 has 12 amino acids. CDR3 residues: CAWSTNADTQYF. The CDR3 coding sequence is TGTGCCTGGAGTACAAACGCAGATACGCAGTATTTT.

The chain employs TRBV7-3 and TRBJ2-1; 11 bases fit TRBD2. This CDR3 has 15 residues. CDR1 and CDR2 (germline): SGHTA, FQGTGA. V shed 3 bases and J 4 bases; nucleotides not matched to a gene: 2. The CDR3 DNA is TGTGCCAGCAGCTTTACTAGCGGGGGTTACAATGAGCAGTTCTTC. Amino acids: CASSFTSGGYNEQFF.

The chain uses TRBV5-6 and TRBJ2-5, with D tentatively TRBD2 (5 bases). Germline-derived CDR1 and CDR2 are SGHDT and YYEEEE. The CDR3 has 14 residues. Trimming shortened V by 2 bases and J by 1 base, and 9 bases separated the two germline ends. The CDR3 DNA reads as TGTGCCAGCAGCTTTGCTAGCAGCCAAGAGACCCAGTACTTC. Translation: CASSFASSQETQYF.

This clone was observed a few times. The chain combines TRBV19 with TRBJ1-3; unclear D gene. The CDR3 spans 13 residues. The ends were cut back, 5 bases at V and 0 bases at J, with 5 bases in the middle. The germline V gene encodes CDR1 LNHDA and CDR2 SQIVND (reference sequence). CDR3 bases: TGTGCCAGTAGTCCCAGCTCTGGAAACACCATATATTTT. Translated, it gives CASSPSSGNTIYF.

The chain uses TRBV7-9 and TRBJ2-1; D remains ambiguous. V was shortened by 2 bases and J by 8 bases, with 19 bases between the two germline ends. The CDR3 covers 16 residues. CDR1 and CDR2 (germline): SEHNR, FQNEAQ (reference sequence). This chain's CDR3 is CASSLFSAGPRDEQFF. CDR3 bases: TGTGCCAGCAGCTTATTTTCCGCAGGCCCGAGAGATGAGCAGTTCTTC.

This clone occurred a few times. This chain links TRBV4-2 with TRBJ1-3; D remains ambiguous. CDR1 is LGHNA and CDR2 is YNFKEQ in the germline V gene. The CDR3 has 13 amino acids. V was cut by 0 bases and J by 7 bases, with 7 bases left in between. The CDR3 loop reads CASSQESGNTIYF. The DNA of the CDR3 is TGTGCCAGCAGCCAAGAATCGGGGAACACCATATATTTT.

This chain joins TRBV15 and TRBJ2-3; possibly TRBD2 for D (5 bases). This CDR3 is built from 14 residues. Looked up from germline, CDR1 is LNHNV and CDR2 is YYDKDF (reference sequence). Trimming removed 5 bases at V and 0 bases at J, with 9 bases between. Written as DNA, the CDR3 is TGTGCCACCAGCGCCGGGGAGAGCACAGATACGCAGTATTTT. As protein: CATSAGESTDTQYF.

The chain combines TRBV6-1 with TRBJ1-1; D ambiguous. V was clipped by 5 bases and J by 0 bases, with 4 bases between them. CDR3 length: 12 amino acids. Germline V CDR1 and CDR2: MNHNS, SASEGT. The CDR3, as DNA: TGTGCCAGCAGTCGGGTGAACACTGAAGCTTTCTTT. Encoded protein: CASSRVNTEAFF.

V gene TRBV7-2 combines with J gene TRBJ2-7; D may be TRBD2 (7 bases). V was clipped by 3 bases and J by 7 bases, with 19 bases between them. The CDR3 sequence is 15 residues long. Germline loops: CDR1 SGHTA, CDR2 FQGNSA. The CDR3 DNA reads TGTGCCAGCAGCTTGGGGGGGGGCCTAGCGGCAGAGCAGTACTTC. The encoded protein is CASSLGGGLAAEQYF.

This clone was recorded once. The chain combines TRBV7-3 with TRBJ2-1, with TRBD1 matching 7 bases. CDR1 is SGHTA and CDR2 is FQGTGA in the germline V gene. The CDR3 has 14 amino acids. With 5 bases clipped from V and 4 bases from J, the junction kept 5 bases outside the gene matches. DNA for the CDR3: TGTGCCAGCAGCGCCTCGGGACAGTACAATGAGCAGTTCTTC. Residues: CASSASGQYNEQFF.

The CDR3 DNA reads as TGCGCCAGCAGCCACCGGACAGGGAACTATGGCTACACCTTC. Residues: CASSHRTGNYGYTF. This chain connects TRBV4-3 to TRBJ1-2, with 8 bases that match TRBD1. The CDR3 sequence is 14 residues long. Looked up from germline, CDR1 is LGHNA and CDR2 is YSLEER. J was trimmed by 2 bases and V by 3 bases; bases with no gene match: 2.

V usage is TRBV7-9 and J usage is TRBJ1-1, with D possibly TRBD1 on 5 matching bases. V was clipped by 5 bases and J by 6 bases, with 19 bases between them. Germline V gene lookup returns CDR1 SEHNR and CDR2 FQNEAQ (reference sequence). The CDR3 loop spans 15 amino acids. The DNA for the CDR3 is TGTGCCAGCAGCCTAACGGCCCGGGGGGGTCCTGAAGCTTTCTTT. This codes for CASSLTARGGPEAFF.

This clone was found once. This chain connects TRBV5-1 to TRBJ1-2, with TRBD1 as a possible D gene (6 bases). The V gene's germline CDR1 is SGHRS and CDR2 YFSETQ. The CDR3 has 14 residues. Trimming took off 4 bases at V and 3 bases at J, with 13 bases between the two ends. The CDR3 sequence is CASSPQGGYYGYTF. CDR3 coding DNA: TGCGCCAGCAGCCCACAGGGCGGGTACTATGGCTACACCTTC.

The chain couples TRBV11-1 to TRBJ2-6; D possibly corresponds to TRBD2 (5 bases). V lost 5 bases, J lost 0 bases, and 11 bases lay in between. The CDR3 is made up of 16 amino acids. Germline lookup yields CDR1 SGHAT and CDR2 FQDESV (reference sequence). The DNA for the CDR3 is TGTGCCAGCAGCCCCCTGAGGGACTCTGGGGCCAACGTCCTGACTTTC. The encoded protein is CASSPLRDSGANVLTF.

The gene calls are TRBV6-6 and TRBJ2-7; 9 nucleotides align to TRBD2. The germline V gene encodes CDR1 MNHNY and CDR2 SVGAGI (reference sequence). There are 15 residues in the CDR3. With V trimmed by 6 bases and J by 7 bases, 13 bases remained unmatched. The CDR3 here is CASRRRGGGEKEQYF. CDR3 DNA: TGTGCCAGCAGGCGCCGGGGCGGGGGGGAGAAGGAGCAGTACTTC.

This chain joins TRBV30 and TRBJ1-4; 7 bases fit TRBD1. Germline loops: CDR1 GTSNPN, CDR2 SVGIG (reference sequence). There are 14 residues in the CDR3. V was clipped by 1 base and J by 11 bases; unmatched bases: 10. Written as DNA, the CDR3 is TGTGCCTGGAGTGACGGGACAGTCTCGGCTAAACTGTTTTTT. Protein sequence: CAWSDGTVSAKLFF.

CDR3 loop: CASSTRTGEGSPLHF. CDR3 sequence (DNA): TGTGCCAGCAGTACTCGGACAGGGGAGGGCTCACCCCTCCACTTT. The chain is built from TRBV6-5 and TRBJ1-6, with TRBD1 identical over 9 bases. Trimming at V came to 5 bases and at J to 10 bases, leaving 9 bases not matched to a gene. The CDR3 spans 15 residues. Germline V CDR1 and CDR2: MNHEY, SVGAGI.

CDR3 DNA: TGCGCCAGCAGCTTGAGGGGACTAGAAAATGAGCAGTTCTTC. Amino acid sequence: CASSLRGLENEQFF. The J gene is TRBJ2-1, the V gene TRBV5-1; 8 bases are shared with TRBD2. The CDR3 is 14 residues long. Germline CDR1 SGHRS, CDR2 YFSETQ. The ends lost 1 base at V and 7 bases at J; junction bases unmatched: 4.

This clone showed up just once. In DNA form, the CDR3 reads TGTGCCAGCCTAGGGACAGGACTAAACACCGGGGAGCTGTTTTTT. Encoded protein: CASLGTGLNTGELFF. V and J are TRBV2 and TRBJ2-2, with TRBD1 matching over 8 bases. The CDR3 totals 15 residues. Germline V CDR1 and CDR2: SNHLY, FYNNEI. V shed 8 bases, J shed 2 bases, and the junction held 7 bases outside the gene matches.

This clone was observed a single time. The rearrangement joins TRBV7-2 to TRBJ1-2, with D possibly TRBD1 on 6 matching bases. Deletions cut 3 bases from V and 4 bases from J, with 15 bases between. This CDR3 has 15 amino acids. CDR1 SGHTA and CDR2 FQGNSA come from the germline V gene. The chain's CDR3 is CASSFDRKGPYGYTF. In DNA form, the CDR3 reads TGTGCCAGCAGCTTCGACAGGAAGGGGCCCTATGGCTACACCTTC.